The rows below give T cell receptor beta chains drawn from one sample of a study of T cell repertoires in Merkel cell carcinoma. The method was immunoSEQ multiplex PCR; TCRdb's version includes in-frame clones alone and lacks a portion of them. Altogether about 14,000 clones are present, roughly 71% being singletons, with the ten largest covering approximately 17%. The material sequenced was tumor tissue. The receptor source for this set is an adult with Merkel cell carcinoma. Both conserved end residues are trimmed from each CDR3.

TRBJ2-7,TRBV27,ASSITPGLAGDGEQY
TRBJ1-3,TRBV7-2,ASSLVGSSGNTIY
TRBJ1-5,TRBV19,ASNRGQPNQPQH
TRBJ1-1,TRBV24-1,ATSDSRTAPRAF
TRBJ2-2,TRBV28,ASSSGAGGNTGELF
TRBJ1-4,TRBV2,ASSLVEGEKLF
TRBJ1-2,TRBV5-1,ASSLDRGLVGYT
TRBJ2-5,TRBV29-1,SVATGGQETQY
TRBJ2-1,TRBV7-8,ASSLMASGNEQF
TRBJ2-2,TRBV5-6,ASRRQGYAGELF
TRBJ2-2,TRBV27,ASSLLTGTGGIGELF
TRBJ2-7,TRBV12-3/TRBV12-4,ASSLAYASEQY
TRBJ2-3,TRBV12-3/TRBV12-4,ASSPYISDTQY
TRBJ1-5,TRBV6-6,ASSYRTEGQPQH
TRBJ1-2,TRBV28,ASSLSTASNYGYT
TRBJ2-2,TRBV10-3,AISLAGGLTGELF
TRBJ1-2,TRBV4-1,ASSKIGGDAYGYT
TRBJ1-2,TRBV6-1,ASSEADRVDYT
TRBJ2-2,TRBV18,ASSPEAGASTGELF
TRBJ2-1,TRBV29-1,SVLSRLAGVGEQF